Presented here are 19 T cell receptor beta chains from one specimen sequenced in a study of cytomegalovirus exposure and HLA in healthy donors. Use of 60 Vbeta and 13 Jbeta primers characterized the PCR. Libraries were prepared by immunoSEQ multiplex PCR; TCRdb keeps only in-frame clonotypes and omits some of them. The data show around 150,000 clones, with around 79% seen just once and roughly 2% held by the top ten. The sample consisted of PBMCs. The receptors originated from a man aged 35-49 years in good health and CMV-seronegative.

The chain recombines TRBV10-3 with TRBJ1-2; tentative D call: TRBD1 (6 bases). Trimming left V 6 bases short and J 3 bases short, with 11 bases between. Germline V CDR1 and CDR2: ENHRY, SYGVKD. CDR3 length: 13 amino acids. CDR3 in DNA: TGTGCCATCAGGGAGGGGGGCGACTATGGCTACACCTTC. Its protein product is CAIREGGDYGYTF.

CDR3 sequence (DNA): TGTGCCAGCAGCCCCGGACTAGCGGGACCTCTGGAGACCCAGTACTTC. It yields the protein CASSPGLAGPLETQYF. The chain has TRBV7-2 and TRBJ2-5, with 12 bases matching TRBD2. Looked up from germline, CDR1 is SGHTA and CDR2 is FQGNSA. CDR3 length: 16 residues. The J segment lost 5 bases and the V segment lost 5 bases, leaving 9 bases of the junction unmatched.

The J gene is TRBJ2-3, the V gene TRBV13; TRBD1 agrees at 8 bases. This CDR3 contains 15 residues. The V segment lost 0 bases and the J segment 8 bases; nucleotides outside the gene matches: 7. Germline V gives CDR1 PRHDT, CDR2 FYEKMQ (reference sequence). CDR3 in DNA: TGTGCCAGCAGCTTAGGCCGGACAGGGATTGGTACGCAGTATTTT. Its translation is CASSLGRTGIGTQYF.

V usage is TRBV6-4 and J usage is TRBJ2-3; D gene unclear. This CDR3 region has 13 residues. V gave up 8 bases and J gave up 1 base, with 10 bases separating them. Germline values: CDR1 MRHNA, CDR2 SNTAGT. DNA of the CDR3: TGTGCCAGCCGGTCTTCGGGCACAGATACGCAGTATTTT. It specifies CASRSSGTDTQYF.

A single count supports this clone. The sample holds other DNA sequences that translate to the same CDR3. This chain uses TRBV28 with TRBJ2-3; no reliable D call. Trimming left V 6 bases short and J 2 bases short, with 15 bases between. Looked up from germline, CDR1 is MDHEN and CDR2 is SYDVKM. The CDR3 is 15 amino acids. The CDR3 coding sequence is TGTGCCAGCAGCTTAGAACTACCAAACACAGATACGCAGTATTTT. Protein product: CASSLELPNTDTQYF. The full variable domain, rest sourced from reference TRBV28 and TRBJ2-3, is DVKVTQSSRYLVKRTGEKVFLECVQDMDHENMFWYRQDPGLGLRLIYFSYDVKMKEKGDIPEGYSVSREKKERFSLILESASTNQTSMYLCASSLELPNTDTQYFGPGTRLTVL.

The chain employs TRBV11-3 and TRBJ2-7; 7 bases agree with TRBD1. The V segment lost 5 bases and the J segment 0 bases; nucleotides outside the gene matches: 16. The CDR3 loop spans 18 amino acids. Germline CDR1 and CDR2: SGHNT and YENEEA. CDR3 nucleotides: TGTGCCAGCAGCCAGCTGCATTGGTTCGGGGACAGCTCCTACGAGCAGTACTTC. Amino acid sequence: CASSQLHWFGDSSYEQYF.

In this sample, this clone turned up once. V gene TRBV11-2 combines with J gene TRBJ1-1; 7 nucleotides agree with TRBD1. This CDR3 spans 13 amino acids. Germline V gives CDR1 SGHAT, CDR2 FQNNGV. After removal of 7 bases from V and 5 bases from J, the junction contained 7 bases not matched to a gene. The CDR3 DNA is TGTGCCAGCATGCAACAGGGGAGGACTGAAGCTTTCTTT. Translating it yields CASMQQGRTEAFF.

This clone was observed a single time. The chain couples TRBV7-9 to TRBJ2-1, with 11 bases matching TRBD2. After removal of 6 bases from V and 9 bases from J, the junction contained 7 bases not matched to a gene. CDR3 length equals 14 residues. Germline assignment: CDR1 SEHNR and CDR2 FQNEAQ (reference sequence). The CDR3 region has the DNA TGTGCCAGCAGATCCCTAGCGGGAGGCGGTGAGCAGTTCTTC. Encoded protein: CASRSLAGGGEQFF.

This chain links TRBV28 with TRBJ1-3; no firm D call. This CDR3 is 14 amino acids long. CDR1 is MDHEN, CDR2 SYDVKM, per germline. V was clipped by 5 bases and J by 0 bases, with 8 bases between them. This CDR3 is CASSDISSGNTIYF. In DNA, the CDR3 is TGTGCCAGCAGTGACATCTCCTCTGGAAACACCATATATTTT.

This clone was seen a few times. The chain recombines TRBV25-1 with TRBJ1-3; D might be TRBD1 (5 bases). Germline loops: CDR1 MGHDK, CDR2 SYGVNS. The CDR3 sequence is 16 residues long. V lost 2 bases, J lost 0 bases, and 11 bases lay in between. The CDR3 DNA reads TGTGCCAGCAGTGAAAAAGGGGCTAACTCTGGAAACACCATATATTTT. Encoded protein: CASSEKGANSGNTIYF.

The chain employs TRBV19 and TRBJ2-1; no clear D gene. Trimming removed 0 bases from V and 1 base from J, with 7 bases in between. The germline V gene has CDR1 LNHDA and CDR2 SQIVND (reference sequence). The CDR3 extends over 15 amino acids. DNA of the CDR3: TGTGCCAGTAGTATAGATCTGGCATCCTACAATGAGCAGTTCTTC. It yields the protein CASSIDLASYNEQFF.

V gene TRBV2 combines with J gene TRBJ2-1, with TRBD1 identical over 8 bases. Germline V gene lookup returns CDR1 SNHLY and CDR2 FYNNEI. The CDR3 is 12 amino acids. With V trimmed by 11 bases and J by 6 bases, 6 bases remained unmatched. The CDR3 loop reads CAGGTGRNEQFF. In DNA form, the CDR3 reads TGTGCCGGAGGGACAGGACGCAATGAGCAGTTCTTC.

This clone has more than one count but fewer than ten. The CDR3 DNA reads TGTGCCAGCAGCCCCCTAGCGGGGGGGGACAATGAGCAGTTCTTC. The encoded protein is CASSPLAGGDNEQFF. The V gene is TRBV14, the J gene TRBJ2-1, with 12 positions matching TRBD2. CDR3 length: 15 amino acids. Per germline, CDR1 SGHDN and CDR2 FVKESK. After removal of 4 bases from V and 5 bases from J, the junction contained 3 bases not matched to a gene.

The chain couples TRBV12-2 to TRBJ2-7; the D call in the table, TRBD2, was not verified against the DNA. TRBV12-2 counts as a pseudogene. The CDR3 has 15 amino acids. The CDR3: CASRRLGGAGYEQYF. The CDR3, as DNA: TGTGCAAGTCGCCGATTGGGGGGGGCTGGCTACGAGCAGTACTTC.

As to this clone: The junction shows a germline mismatch at one end, possibly a read error. CDR3 in amino acids: CASSSQSRGGQEAQYF. The CDR3 nucleotides read TGTGCCAGCAGCTCTCAATCCAGGGGAGGGCAAGAGGCCCAGTACTTC. The chain links TRBV7-2 to TRBJ2-5; a weak D match, TRBD2 (7 bases). Germline V gives CDR1 SGHTA, CDR2 FQGNSA. The CDR3 is 16 amino acids.

The V and J genes are TRBV2 and TRBJ1-1; tentative D call: TRBD1 (6 bases). V shed 1 base and J shed 0 bases, with 6 bases lying between them. CDR1 is SNHLY and CDR2 is FYNNEI in the germline V gene. The CDR3 has 14 amino acids. The CDR3 here is CASSEDRVNTEAFF. The CDR3 coding sequence is TGTGCCAGCAGTGAAGACAGGGTGAACACTGAAGCTTTCTTT.

In DNA form, the CDR3 reads TGTGCCAGCAGCTTATTTGGGACAGGCCCAAATGAGCAGTTCTTC. Amino acid sequence: CASSLFGTGPNEQFF. The chain has TRBV7-2 and TRBJ2-1; TRBD1 matches 8 bases. From germline, CDR1 is SGHTA and CDR2 FQGNSA. The trim removed 2 bases at V and 7 bases at J, leaving 7 bases unmatched. There are 15 residues in the CDR3.

This sequence joins TRBV9 and TRBJ2-1; the D gene is possibly TRBD2 (6 bases). CDR1 and CDR2 (germline): SGDLS, YYNGEE. The CDR3 runs 14 residues. Trimming took off 4 bases at V and 8 bases at J, with 16 bases between the two ends. This chain's CDR3 is CASSQGLPTDEQFF. The CDR3 nucleotides are TGTGCCAGCAGCCAGGGACTTCCCACCGATGAGCAGTTCTTC.

This chain joins TRBV4-3 and TRBJ2-4; perhaps TRBD2 as D (5 bases). The CDR3 consists of 14 residues. Trimming removed 5 bases from V and 9 bases from J, with 17 bases in between. The germline CDR1 and CDR2 sequences are LGHNA and YSLEER. Here the CDR3 reads CASSTRLPPGIQYF. CDR3 nucleotide sequence: TGCGCCAGCAGCACCCGACTACCCCCCGGCATTCAGTACTTC.